This TCR beta chain was recovered during a study of T cells in pancreatic ductal adenocarcinoma. Selected pancreatic ductal adenocarcinoma patients had undergone surgery without neoadjuvant therapy. Libraries were prepared by immunoSEQ multiplex PCR; TCRdb keeps only in-frame clonotypes and omits some of them. The table shows 30,000 or so clones, with 85% to 95% occurring only once. The CDR3 runs to 12 residues. V was cut by 5 bases and J by 5 bases, with 10 bases left in between. Germline CDR1 MDHEN, CDR2 SYDVKM. The chain has TRBV28 and TRBJ2-7; D not certain. The sample consisted of PBMCs. This sequence was found in a human donor with pancreatic ductal adenocarcinoma. CDR3: CASSILNHEQYF. In nucleotides, the CDR3 is TGTGCCAGCAGTATCCTTAACCACGAGCAGTACTTC.